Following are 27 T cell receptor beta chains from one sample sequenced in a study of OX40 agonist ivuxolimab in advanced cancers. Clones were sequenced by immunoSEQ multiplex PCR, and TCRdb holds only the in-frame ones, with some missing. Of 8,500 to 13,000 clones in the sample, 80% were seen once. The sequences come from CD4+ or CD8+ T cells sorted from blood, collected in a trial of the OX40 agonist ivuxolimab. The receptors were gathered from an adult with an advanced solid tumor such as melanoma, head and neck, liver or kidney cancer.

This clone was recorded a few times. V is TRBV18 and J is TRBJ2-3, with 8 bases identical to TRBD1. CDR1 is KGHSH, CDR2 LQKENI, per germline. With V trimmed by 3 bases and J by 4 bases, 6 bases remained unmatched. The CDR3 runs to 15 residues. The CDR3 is CASSPSRQGSDTQYF. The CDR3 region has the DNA TGTGCCAGCTCACCCTCGAGACAGGGGTCAGATACGCAGTATTTT.

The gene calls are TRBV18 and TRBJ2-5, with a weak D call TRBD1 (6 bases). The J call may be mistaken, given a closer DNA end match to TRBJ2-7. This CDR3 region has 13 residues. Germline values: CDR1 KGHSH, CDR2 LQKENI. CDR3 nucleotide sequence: TGTGCCAGCTCACCGGGACAAGATTACGAGCAGTACTTC. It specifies CASSPGQDYEQYF.

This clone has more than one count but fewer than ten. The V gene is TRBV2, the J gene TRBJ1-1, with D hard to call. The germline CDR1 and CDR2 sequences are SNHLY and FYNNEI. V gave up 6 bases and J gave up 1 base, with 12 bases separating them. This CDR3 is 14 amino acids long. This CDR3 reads CASSVGRGNTEAFF. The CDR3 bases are TGTGCCAGCAGCGTGGGTCGGGGGAACACTGAAGCTTTCTTT.

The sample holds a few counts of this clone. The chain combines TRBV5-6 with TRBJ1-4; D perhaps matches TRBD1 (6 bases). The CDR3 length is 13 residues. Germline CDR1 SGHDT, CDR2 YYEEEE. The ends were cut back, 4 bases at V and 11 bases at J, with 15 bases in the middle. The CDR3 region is CASSLRGSGKLFF. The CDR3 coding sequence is TGTGCCAGCAGCCTCAGGGGTTCCGGGAAACTGTTTTTT.

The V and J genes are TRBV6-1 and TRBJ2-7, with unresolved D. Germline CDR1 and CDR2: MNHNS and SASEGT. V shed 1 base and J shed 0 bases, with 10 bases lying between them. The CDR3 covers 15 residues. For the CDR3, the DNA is TGTGCCAGCAGTGAAGAAGGGTCCAGCTCCTACGAGCAGTACTTC. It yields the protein CASSEEGSSSYEQYF.

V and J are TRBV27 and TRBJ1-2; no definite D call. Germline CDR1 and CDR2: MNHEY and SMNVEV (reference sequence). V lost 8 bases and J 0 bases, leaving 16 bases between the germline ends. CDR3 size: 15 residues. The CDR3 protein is CASCSGQATNYGYTF. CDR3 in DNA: TGTGCCAGCTGTTCTGGCCAGGCCACTAACTATGGCTACACCTTC.

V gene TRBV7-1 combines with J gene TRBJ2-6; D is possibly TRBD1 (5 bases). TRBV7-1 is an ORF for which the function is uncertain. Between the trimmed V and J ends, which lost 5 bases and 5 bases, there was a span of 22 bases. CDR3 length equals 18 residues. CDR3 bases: TGTGCCAGCAGCATCGTACTACGAGGACAAAGTCGGGCCAACGTCCTGACTTTC. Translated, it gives CASSIVLRGQSRANVLTF.

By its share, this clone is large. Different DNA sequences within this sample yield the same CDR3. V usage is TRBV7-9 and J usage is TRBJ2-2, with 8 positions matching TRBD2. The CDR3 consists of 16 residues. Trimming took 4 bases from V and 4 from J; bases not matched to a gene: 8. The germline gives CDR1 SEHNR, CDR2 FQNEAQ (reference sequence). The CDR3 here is CASSSPGGGFTGELFF. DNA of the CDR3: TGTGCCAGCAGCTCACCGGGGGGGGGTTTCACCGGGGAGCTGTTTTTT.

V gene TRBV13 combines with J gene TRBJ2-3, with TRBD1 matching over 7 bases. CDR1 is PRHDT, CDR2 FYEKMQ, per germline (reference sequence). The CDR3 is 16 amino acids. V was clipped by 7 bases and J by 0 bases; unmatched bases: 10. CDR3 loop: CASNALWDSSTDTQYF. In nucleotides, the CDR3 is TGTGCCAGCAATGCCCTGTGGGACAGTAGCACAGATACGCAGTATTTT.

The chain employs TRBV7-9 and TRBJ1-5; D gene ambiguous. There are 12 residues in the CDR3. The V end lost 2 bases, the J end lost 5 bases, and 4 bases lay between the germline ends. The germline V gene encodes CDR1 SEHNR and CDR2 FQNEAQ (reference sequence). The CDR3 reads CASSLPDQPQHF. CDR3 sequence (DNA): TGTGCCAGCAGCTTACCCGATCAGCCCCAGCATTTT.

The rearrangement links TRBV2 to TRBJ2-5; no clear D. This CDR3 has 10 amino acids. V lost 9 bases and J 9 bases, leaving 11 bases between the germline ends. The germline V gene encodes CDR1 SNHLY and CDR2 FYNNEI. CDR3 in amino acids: CASGFEAQYF. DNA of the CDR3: TGTGCCAGTGGGTTCGAGGCCCAGTACTTC.

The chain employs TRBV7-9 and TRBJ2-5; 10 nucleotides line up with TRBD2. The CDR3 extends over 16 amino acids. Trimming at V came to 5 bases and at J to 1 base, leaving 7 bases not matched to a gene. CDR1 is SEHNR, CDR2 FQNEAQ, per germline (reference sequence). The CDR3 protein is CASSLRLAGPQETQYF. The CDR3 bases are TGTGCCAGCAGCCTGAGACTAGCGGGTCCCCAAGAGACCCAGTACTTC.

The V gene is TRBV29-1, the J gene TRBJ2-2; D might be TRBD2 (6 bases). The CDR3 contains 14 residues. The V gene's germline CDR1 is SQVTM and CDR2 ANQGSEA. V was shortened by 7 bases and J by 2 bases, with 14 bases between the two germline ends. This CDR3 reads CSGGGTSNTGELFF. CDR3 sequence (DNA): TGCAGCGGTGGCGGGACTTCAAACACCGGGGAGCTGTTTTTT.

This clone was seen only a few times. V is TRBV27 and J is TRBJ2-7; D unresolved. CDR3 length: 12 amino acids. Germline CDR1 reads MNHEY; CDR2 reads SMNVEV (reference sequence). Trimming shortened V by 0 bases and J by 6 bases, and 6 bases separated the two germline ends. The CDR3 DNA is TGTGCCAGCAGTTTATCAGGGCGCGAGCAGTACTTC. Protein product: CASSLSGREQYF.

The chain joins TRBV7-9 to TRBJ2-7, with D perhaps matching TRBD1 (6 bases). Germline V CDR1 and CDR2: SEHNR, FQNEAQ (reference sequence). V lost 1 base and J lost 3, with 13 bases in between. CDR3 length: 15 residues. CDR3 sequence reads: CASSLDGTPFYEQYF. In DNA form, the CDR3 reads TGTGCCAGCAGCTTAGATGGGACACCTTTCTACGAGCAGTACTTC.

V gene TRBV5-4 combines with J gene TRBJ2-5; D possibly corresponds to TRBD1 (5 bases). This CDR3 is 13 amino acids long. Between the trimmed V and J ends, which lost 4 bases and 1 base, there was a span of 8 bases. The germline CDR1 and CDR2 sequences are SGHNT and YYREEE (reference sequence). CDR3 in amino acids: CASSQRGQETQYF. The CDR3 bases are TGTGCCAGCAGCCAAAGGGGCCAAGAGACCCAGTACTTC.

The CDR3 DNA reads as TGTGCCAGCATGCCGACGGTGACCGGGGAGCTGTTTTTT. Protein product: CASMPTVTGELFF. This chain connects TRBV27 to TRBJ2-2; the D is unclear. This CDR3 region has 13 residues. Per germline, CDR1 MNHEY and CDR2 SMNVEV (reference sequence). The germline V and J ends were trimmed by 7 bases and 5 bases, with 11 bases remaining between them.

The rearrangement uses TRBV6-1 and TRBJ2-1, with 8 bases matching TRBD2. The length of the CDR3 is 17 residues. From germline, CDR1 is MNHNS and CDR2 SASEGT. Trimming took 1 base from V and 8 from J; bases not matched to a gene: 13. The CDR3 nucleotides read TGTGCCAGCAGTGAAGACTTATCGGGGGGGCCGGAGTATGAGCAGTTCTTC. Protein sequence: CASSEDLSGGPEYEQFF.

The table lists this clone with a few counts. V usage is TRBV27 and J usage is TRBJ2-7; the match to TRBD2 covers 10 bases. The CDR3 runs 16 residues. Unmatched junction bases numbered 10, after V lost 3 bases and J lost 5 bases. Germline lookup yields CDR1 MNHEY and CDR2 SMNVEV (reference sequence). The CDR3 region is CASSFLTSGIGDEQYF. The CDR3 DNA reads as TGTGCCAGCAGTTTCTTAACTAGCGGGATAGGAGACGAGCAGTACTTC.

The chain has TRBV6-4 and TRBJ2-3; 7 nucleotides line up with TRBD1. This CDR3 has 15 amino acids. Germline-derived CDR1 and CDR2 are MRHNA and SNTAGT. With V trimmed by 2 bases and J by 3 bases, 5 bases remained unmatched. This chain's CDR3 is CASSDMAGGTDTQYF. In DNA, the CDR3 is TGTGCCAGCAGTGACATGGCAGGGGGAACAGATACGCAGTATTTT.

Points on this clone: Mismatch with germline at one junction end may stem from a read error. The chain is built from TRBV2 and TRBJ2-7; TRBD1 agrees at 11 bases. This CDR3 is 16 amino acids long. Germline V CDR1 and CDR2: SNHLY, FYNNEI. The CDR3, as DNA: TGTGCCACCAGTGACCCCCAGGACAGGGGGCAGAACGAGCAGTACTTC. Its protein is CATSDPQDRGQNEQYF.

In nucleotides, the CDR3 is TGTGCCTGGAGGACAACTAGCGGCCAAGAGACCCAGTACTTC. It encodes CAWRTTSGQETQYF. This sequence joins TRBV30 and TRBJ2-5; 8 bases match TRBD2. Germline trimming cut 3 bases from V and 1 base from J; bases unmatched to any gene: 4. Germline CDR1 is GTSNPN and CDR2 is SVGIG (reference sequence). The CDR3 runs to 14 residues.

The CDR3 DNA is TGTGCAAGTCGCTTAGGGAAAATTAGCGGGGGTAAAAACATTCAGTACTTC. Translated: CASRLGKISGGKNIQYF. The chain carries TRBV12-2 and TRBJ2-4; the D segment call TRBD2 is taken from the table without a DNA check. TRBV12-2 is a documented pseudogene. The CDR3 has 17 residues.

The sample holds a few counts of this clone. For the CDR3, the DNA is TGTGCCAGCAGCCCCGGACACACACGGGTAAATGAGCAGTTCTTC. Protein: CASSPGHTRVNEQFF. The chain couples TRBV13 to TRBJ2-1, with a weak D call TRBD1 (5 bases). Trimming took off 5 bases at V and 7 bases at J, with 18 bases between the two ends. The CDR3 has 15 residues. Per the germline V gene, CDR1 is PRHDT and CDR2 is FYEKMQ (reference sequence). Using reference TRBV13 and TRBJ2-1 for the parts outside the CDR3, the full variable domain is AAGVIQSPRHLIKEKRETATLKCYPIPRHDTVYWYQQGPGQDPQFLISFYEKMQSDKGSIPDRFSAQQFSDYHSELNMSSLELGDSALYFCASSPGHTRVNEQFFGPGTRLTVL.

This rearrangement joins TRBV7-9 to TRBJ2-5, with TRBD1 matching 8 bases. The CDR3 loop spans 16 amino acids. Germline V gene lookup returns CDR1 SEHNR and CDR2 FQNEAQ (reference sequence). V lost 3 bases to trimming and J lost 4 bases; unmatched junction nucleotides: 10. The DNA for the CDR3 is TGTGCCAGCAGCTTTGGCCCTGCCAGGGGGCCAGAGACCCAGTACTTC. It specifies CASSFGPARGPETQYF.

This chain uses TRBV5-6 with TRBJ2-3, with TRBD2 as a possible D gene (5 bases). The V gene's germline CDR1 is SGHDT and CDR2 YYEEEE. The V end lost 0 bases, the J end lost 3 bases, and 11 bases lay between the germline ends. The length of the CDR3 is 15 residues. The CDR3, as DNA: TGTGCCAGCAGCTTGGGAGGGCCTCAGACAGATACGCAGTATTTT. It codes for CASSLGGPQTDTQYF.

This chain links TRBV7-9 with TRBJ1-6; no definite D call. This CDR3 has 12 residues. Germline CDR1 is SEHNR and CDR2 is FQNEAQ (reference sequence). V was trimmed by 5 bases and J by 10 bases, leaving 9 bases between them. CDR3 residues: CASSPAGSPLHF. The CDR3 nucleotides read TGTGCCAGCAGCCCAGCGGGGTCACCCCTCCACTTT. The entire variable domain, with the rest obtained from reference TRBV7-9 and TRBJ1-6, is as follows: DTGVSQNPRHKITKRGQNVTFRCDPISEHNRLYWYRQTLGQGPEFLTYFQNEAQLEKSRLLSDRFSAERPKGSFSTLEIQRTEQGDSAMYLCASSPAGSPLHFGNGTRLTVT.